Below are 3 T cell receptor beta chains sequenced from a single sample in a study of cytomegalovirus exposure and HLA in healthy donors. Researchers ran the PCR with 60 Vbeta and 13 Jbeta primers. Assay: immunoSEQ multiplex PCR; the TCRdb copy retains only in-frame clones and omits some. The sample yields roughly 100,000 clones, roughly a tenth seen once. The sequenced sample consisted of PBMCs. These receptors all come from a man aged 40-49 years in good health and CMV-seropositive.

The CDR3, as DNA: TGCGCCAGCAGCCAAGACCCGGCAGGGGGTCGAAACACCATATATTTT. As protein: CASSQDPAGGRNTIYF. The chain links TRBV4-1 to TRBJ1-3; 7 bases are a match to TRBD1. V trimming: 0 bases; J trimming: 5 bases; junction bases outside the gene matches: 7. The CDR3 is 16 amino acids. Germline-derived CDR1 and CDR2 are MGHRA and YSYEKL.

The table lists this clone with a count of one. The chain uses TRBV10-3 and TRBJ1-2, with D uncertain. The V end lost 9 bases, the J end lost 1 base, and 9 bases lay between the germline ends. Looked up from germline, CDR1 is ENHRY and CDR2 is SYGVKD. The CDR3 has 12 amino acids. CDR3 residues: CAISGDNYGYTF. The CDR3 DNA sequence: TGTGCCATTAGCGGCGATAACTATGGCTACACCTTC.

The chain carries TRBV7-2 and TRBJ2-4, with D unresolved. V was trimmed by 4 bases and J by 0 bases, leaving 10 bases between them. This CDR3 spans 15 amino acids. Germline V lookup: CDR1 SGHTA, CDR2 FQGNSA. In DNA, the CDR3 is TGTGCCAGCAGCTCACTAAAACTAGCCAAAAACATTCAGTACTTC. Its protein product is CASSSLKLAKNIQYF.